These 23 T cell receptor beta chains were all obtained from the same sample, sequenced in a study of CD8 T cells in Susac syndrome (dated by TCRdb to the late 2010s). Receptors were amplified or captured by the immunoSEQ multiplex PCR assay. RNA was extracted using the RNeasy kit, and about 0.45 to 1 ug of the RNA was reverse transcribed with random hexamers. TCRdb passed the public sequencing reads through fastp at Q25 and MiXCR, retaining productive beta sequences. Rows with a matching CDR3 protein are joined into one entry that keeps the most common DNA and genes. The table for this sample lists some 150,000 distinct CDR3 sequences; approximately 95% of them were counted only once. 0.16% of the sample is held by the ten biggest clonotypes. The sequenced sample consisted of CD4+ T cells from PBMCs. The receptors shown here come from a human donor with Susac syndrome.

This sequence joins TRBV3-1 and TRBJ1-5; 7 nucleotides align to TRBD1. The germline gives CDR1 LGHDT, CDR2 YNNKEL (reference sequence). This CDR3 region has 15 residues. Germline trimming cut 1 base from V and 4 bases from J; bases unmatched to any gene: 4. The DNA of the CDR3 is TGTGCCAGCAGCCAAGCACCGGGACAGAATCAGCCCCAGCATTTT. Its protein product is CASSQAPGQNQPQHF. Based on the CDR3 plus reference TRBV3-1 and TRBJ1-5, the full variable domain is DTAVSQTPKYLVTQMGNDKSIKCEQNLGHDTMYWYKQDSKKFLKIMFSYNNKELIINETVPNRFSPKSPDKAHLNLHINSLELGDSAVYFCASSQAPGQNQPQHFGDGTRLSIL.

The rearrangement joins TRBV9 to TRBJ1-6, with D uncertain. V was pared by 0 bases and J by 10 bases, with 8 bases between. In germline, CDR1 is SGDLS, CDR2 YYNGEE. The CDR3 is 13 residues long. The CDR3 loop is CASSVVVDSPLHF. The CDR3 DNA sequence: TGTGCCAGCAGCGTAGTGGTGGACTCACCCCTCCACTTT.

CDR3 DNA sequence: TGTGCCAGCAGCTTGCTGCGGGGGATGGATGGCTACACCTTC. It yields the protein CASSLLRGMDGYTF. This chain links TRBV7-9 with TRBJ1-2, with D maybe TRBD1 (5 bases). Trimming removed 3 bases at V and 6 bases at J, with 14 bases between. Germline V gives CDR1 SEHNR, CDR2 FQNEAQ (reference sequence). The CDR3 loop spans 14 amino acids.

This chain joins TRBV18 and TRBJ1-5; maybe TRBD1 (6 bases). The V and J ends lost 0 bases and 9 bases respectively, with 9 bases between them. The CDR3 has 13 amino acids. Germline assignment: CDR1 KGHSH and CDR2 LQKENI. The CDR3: CASSPPGGGPQHF. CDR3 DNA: TGTGCCAGCTCACCACCCGGAGGGGGGCCCCAGCATTTT.

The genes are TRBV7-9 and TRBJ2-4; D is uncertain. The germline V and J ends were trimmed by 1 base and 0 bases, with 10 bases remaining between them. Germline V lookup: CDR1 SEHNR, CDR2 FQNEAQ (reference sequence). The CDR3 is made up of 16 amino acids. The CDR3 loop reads CASSLGAAGAKNIQYF. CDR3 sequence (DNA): TGTGCCAGCAGCTTAGGGGCGGCAGGAGCCAAAAACATTCAGTACTTC.

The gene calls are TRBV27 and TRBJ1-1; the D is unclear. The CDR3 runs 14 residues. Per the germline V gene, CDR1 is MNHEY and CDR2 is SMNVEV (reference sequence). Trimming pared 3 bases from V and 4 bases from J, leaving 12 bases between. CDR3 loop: CASSLRGFPTEAFF. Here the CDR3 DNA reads TGTGCCAGCAGTTTGCGTGGGTTTCCCACTGAAGCTTTCTTT.

CDR3 coding DNA: TGTGCCAGCATCCTCCGGACGTCGAGCACTGAAGCTTTCTTT. Its translation: CASILRTSSTEAFF. The chain is built from TRBV6-2 or TRBV6-3 and TRBJ1-1; the D is unclear. Trimming pared 7 bases from V and 4 bases from J, leaving 16 bases between. The CDR3 runs 14 residues. Per germline, CDR1 MNHEY and CDR2 SVGEGT.

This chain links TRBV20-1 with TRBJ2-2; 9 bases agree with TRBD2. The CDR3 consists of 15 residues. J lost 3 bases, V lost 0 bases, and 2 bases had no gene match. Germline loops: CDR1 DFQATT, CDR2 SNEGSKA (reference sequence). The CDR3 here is CSARDLAGHTGELFF. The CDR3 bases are TGCAGTGCTAGAGATCTAGCGGGGCACACCGGGGAGCTGTTTTTT.

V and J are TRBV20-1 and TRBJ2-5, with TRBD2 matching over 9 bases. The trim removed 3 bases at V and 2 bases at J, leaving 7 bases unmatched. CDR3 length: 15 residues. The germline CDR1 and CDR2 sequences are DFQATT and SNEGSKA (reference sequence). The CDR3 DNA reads TGCAGTGCTAGCCCCCTAGCGGGGAAACAAGAGACCCAGTACTTC. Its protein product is CSASPLAGKQETQYF.

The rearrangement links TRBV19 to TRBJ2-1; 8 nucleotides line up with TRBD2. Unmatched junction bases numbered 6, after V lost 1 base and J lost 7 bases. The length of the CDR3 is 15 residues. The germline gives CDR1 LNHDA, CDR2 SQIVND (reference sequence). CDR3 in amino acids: CASSIVPGGGNEQFF. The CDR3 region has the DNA TGTGCCAGTAGTATAGTCCCGGGGGGGGGAAATGAGCAGTTCTTC.

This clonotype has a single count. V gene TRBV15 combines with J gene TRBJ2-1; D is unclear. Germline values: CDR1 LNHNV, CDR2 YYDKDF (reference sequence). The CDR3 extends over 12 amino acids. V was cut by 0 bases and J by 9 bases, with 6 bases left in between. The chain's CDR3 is CATSREGAEQFF. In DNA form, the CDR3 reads TGTGCCACCAGCAGAGAGGGTGCTGAGCAGTTCTTC.

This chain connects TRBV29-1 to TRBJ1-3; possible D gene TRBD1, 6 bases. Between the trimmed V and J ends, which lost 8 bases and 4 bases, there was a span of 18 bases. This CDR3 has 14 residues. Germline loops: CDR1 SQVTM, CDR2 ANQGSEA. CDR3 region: CSILAGAGGNTIYF. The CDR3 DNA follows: TGCAGCATCCTCGCAGGGGCTGGAGGAAACACCATATATTTT.

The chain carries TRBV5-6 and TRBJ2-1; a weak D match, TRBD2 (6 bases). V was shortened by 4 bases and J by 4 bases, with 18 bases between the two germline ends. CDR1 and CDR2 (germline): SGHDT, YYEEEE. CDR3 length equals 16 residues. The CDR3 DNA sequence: TGTGCCAGCAGCGCTTCACTAGCTCCGGTGTACAATGAGCAGTTCTTC. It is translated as CASSASLAPVYNEQFF.

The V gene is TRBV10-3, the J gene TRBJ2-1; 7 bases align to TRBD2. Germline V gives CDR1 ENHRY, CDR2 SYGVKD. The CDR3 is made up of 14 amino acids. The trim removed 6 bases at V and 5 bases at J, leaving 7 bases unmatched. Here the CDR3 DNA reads TGTGCCATCAGCGGGATGGGGGGGGACAATGAGCAGTTCTTC. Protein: CAISGMGGDNEQFF.

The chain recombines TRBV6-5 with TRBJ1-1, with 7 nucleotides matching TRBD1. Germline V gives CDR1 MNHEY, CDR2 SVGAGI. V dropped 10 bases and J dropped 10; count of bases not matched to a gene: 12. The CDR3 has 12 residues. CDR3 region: CATLDRAGGAFF. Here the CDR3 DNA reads TGTGCCACTCTCGACAGGGCCGGCGGAGCTTTCTTT.

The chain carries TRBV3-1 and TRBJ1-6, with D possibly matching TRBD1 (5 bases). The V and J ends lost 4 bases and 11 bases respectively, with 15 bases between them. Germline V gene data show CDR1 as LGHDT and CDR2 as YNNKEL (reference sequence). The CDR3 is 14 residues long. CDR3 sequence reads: CASSPGPFGTPLHF. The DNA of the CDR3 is TGTGCCAGCAGCCCGGGACCCTTTGGGACACCCCTCCACTTT.

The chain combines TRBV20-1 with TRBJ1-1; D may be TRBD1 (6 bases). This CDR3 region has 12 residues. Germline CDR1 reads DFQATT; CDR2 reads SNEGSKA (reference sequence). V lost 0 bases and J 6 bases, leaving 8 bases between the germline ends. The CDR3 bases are TGCAGTGCTAGAGATCAGGGGTCTGAAGCTTTCTTT. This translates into CSARDQGSEAFF.

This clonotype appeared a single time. The CDR3 nucleotides read TGTGCCAGCAGCCCCGGGACCGAGACCCAGTACTTC. It translates to CASSPGTETQYF. The rearrangement joins TRBV5-8 to TRBJ2-5, with D perhaps assigned TRBD1 or TRBD2 (5 bases each). Germline CDR1 and CDR2: SGHTS and YDEGEE. Trimming shortened V by 4 bases and J by 5 bases, and 9 bases separated the two germline ends. The CDR3 consists of 12 residues.

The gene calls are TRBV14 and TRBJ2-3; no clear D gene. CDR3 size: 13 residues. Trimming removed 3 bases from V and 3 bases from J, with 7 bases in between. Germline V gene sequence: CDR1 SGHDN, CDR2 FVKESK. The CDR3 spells CASSQYRTDTQYF. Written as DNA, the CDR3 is TGTGCCAGCAGCCAGTACAGAACAGATACGCAGTATTTT.

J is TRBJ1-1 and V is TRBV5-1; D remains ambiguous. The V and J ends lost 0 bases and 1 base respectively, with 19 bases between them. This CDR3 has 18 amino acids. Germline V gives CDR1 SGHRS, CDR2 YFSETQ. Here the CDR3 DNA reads TGCGCCAGCAGCTTGGCAGCGAGGACGCCCCGGGGGAACACTGAAGCTTTCTTT. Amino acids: CASSLAARTPRGNTEAFF.

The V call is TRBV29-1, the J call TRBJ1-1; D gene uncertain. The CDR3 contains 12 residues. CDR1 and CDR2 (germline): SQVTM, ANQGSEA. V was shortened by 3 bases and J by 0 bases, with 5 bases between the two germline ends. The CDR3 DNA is TGCAGCGTTGATGGTGTGAACACTGAAGCTTTCTTT. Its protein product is CSVDGVNTEAFF. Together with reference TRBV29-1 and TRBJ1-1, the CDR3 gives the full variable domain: SAVISQKPSRDICQRGTSLTIQCQVDSQVTMMFWYRQQPGQSLTLIATANQGSEATYESGFVIDKFPISRPNLTFSTLTVSNMSPEDSSIYLCSVDGVNTEAFFGQGTRLTVV.

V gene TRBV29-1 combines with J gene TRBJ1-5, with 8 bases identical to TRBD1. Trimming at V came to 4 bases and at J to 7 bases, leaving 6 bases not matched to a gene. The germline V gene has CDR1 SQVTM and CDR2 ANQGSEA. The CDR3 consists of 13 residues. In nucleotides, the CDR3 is TGCAGCGTTGGACAGGGGCAGGGACAGCCCCAGCATTTT. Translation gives CSVGQGQGQPQHF.

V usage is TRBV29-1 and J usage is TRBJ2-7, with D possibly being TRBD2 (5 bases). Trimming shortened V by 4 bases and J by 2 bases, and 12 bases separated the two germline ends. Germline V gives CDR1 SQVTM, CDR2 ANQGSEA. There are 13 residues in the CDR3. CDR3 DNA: TGCAGCGTTGCCGGGGATAAGGCCTACGAGCAGTACTTC. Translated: CSVAGDKAYEQYF.